The 2 T cell receptor beta chains in this list originate from one sample, sequenced in a study of shared clonotypes between healthy human individuals. This table comes from immunoSEQ multiplex PCR, and its TCRdb copy is limited to in-frame clones, with some not included. The table includes some 240,000 clones, approximately 65% detected once. Sequenced material: memory CD4+ T cells sorted from blood. The subset here: CD45RA-negative fraction. All receptors derive from a man between 25 and 39 years old in good health.

V gene TRBV13 combines with J gene TRBJ2-2; 9 bases match TRBD1. CDR3 length equals 17 residues. J was trimmed by 4 bases and V by 2 bases; bases with no gene match: 8. CDR1 PRHDT and CDR2 FYEKMQ come from the germline V gene (reference sequence). The CDR3: CASSLWPMDRGTGELFF. CDR3 DNA sequence: TGTGCCAGCAGCTTATGGCCTATGGACAGGGGCACCGGGGAGCTGTTTTTT. Together with reference TRBV13 and TRBJ2-2, the CDR3 gives the full variable domain: AAGVIQSPRHLIKEKRETATLKCYPIPRHDTVYWYQQGPGQDPQFLISFYEKMQSDKGSIPDRFSAQQFSDYHSELNMSSLELGDSALYFCASSLWPMDRGTGELFFGEGSRLTVL.

This chain joins TRBV5-4 and TRBJ2-5, with 9 nucleotides matching TRBD1. Trimming at V came to 4 bases and at J to 1 base, leaving 5 bases not matched to a gene. Germline lookup yields CDR1 SGHNT and CDR2 YYREEE (reference sequence). This CDR3 has 15 residues. CDR3: CASSGGQGPQETQYF. Here the CDR3 DNA reads TGTGCCAGCAGCGGGGGACAGGGCCCCCAAGAGACCCAGTACTTC. The full variable domain, rest sourced from reference TRBV5-4 and TRBJ2-5, is ETGVTQSPTHLIKTRGQQVTLRCSSQSGHNTVSWYQQALGQGPQFIFQYYREEENGRGNFPPRFSGLQFPNYSSELNVNALELDDSALYLCASSGGQGPQETQYFGPGTRLLVL.